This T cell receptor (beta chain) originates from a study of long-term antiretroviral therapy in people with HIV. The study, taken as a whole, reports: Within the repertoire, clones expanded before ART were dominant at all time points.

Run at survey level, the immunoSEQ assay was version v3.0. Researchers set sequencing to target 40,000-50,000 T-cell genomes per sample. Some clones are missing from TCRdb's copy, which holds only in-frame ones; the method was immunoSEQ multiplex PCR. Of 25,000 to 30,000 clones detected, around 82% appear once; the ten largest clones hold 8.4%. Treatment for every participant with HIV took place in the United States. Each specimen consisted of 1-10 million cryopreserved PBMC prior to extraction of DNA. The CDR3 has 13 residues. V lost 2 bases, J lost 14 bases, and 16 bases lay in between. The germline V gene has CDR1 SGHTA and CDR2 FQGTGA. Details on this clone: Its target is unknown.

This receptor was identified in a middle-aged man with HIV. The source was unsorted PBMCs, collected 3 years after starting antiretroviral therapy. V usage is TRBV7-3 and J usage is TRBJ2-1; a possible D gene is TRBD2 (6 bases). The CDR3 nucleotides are TGTGCCAGCAGCTTACAAGGCTCCGGACTAAAGTTCTTC. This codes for CASSLQGSGLKFF.